These T cell receptor beta chains were read from a single sample in a study of blood T cell repertoires in COVID-19. Produced via immunoSEQ multiplex PCR; TCRdb's table is partial and in-frame only. The sample lists roughly 200,000 clones, more than 60% occurring once. Sequenced: peripheral blood. The receptors were gathered from a man aged 50-59 years who had recovered from COVID-19. CDR3s include the opening cysteine and the closing phenylalanine or tryptophan. D genes are given only for firm matches. Size is omitted from some rows. Given values are once, few, many or a class for expanded clones.

j_call v_call clone_size d_call cdr3_aa cdr3_nt
TRBJ2-3 TRBV5-1 NA TRBD2 CASSLLAGGTDTQYF TGCGCCAGCAGCCTACTAGCGGGTGGCACAGATACGCAGTATTTT
TRBJ2-7 TRBV6-5 NA NA CASYDRVSYEQYF TGTGCCAGCTATGATCGGGTATCCTACGAGCAGTACTTC
TRBJ1-1 TRBV19 NA NA CASTPSGRNTEAFF TGTGCCAGTACCCCGTCAGGCAGGAACACTGAAGCTTTCTTT
TRBJ1-1 TRBV5-1 NA NA CASSRPENTEAFF TGCGCCAGCAGTCGTCCAGAGAACACTGAAGCTTTCTTT
TRBJ1-1 TRBV6-6 NA NA CASSLSGGHLNTEAFF TGTGCCAGCAGTTTGTCTGGCGGACACTTGAACACTGAAGCTTTCTTT
TRBJ2-7 TRBV11-2 few TRBD1 CASSLFGTGAYEQYF TGTGCCAGCAGCTTATTCGGGACAGGGGCCTACGAGCAGTACTTC
TRBJ2-1 TRBV6-5 NA NA CASSPQEAYNEQFF TGTGCCAGCAGTCCCCAAGAGGCATACAATGAGCAGTTCTTC
TRBJ2-7 TRBV19 NA TRBD1 CASSETGDAYEQYF TGTGCCAGTAGTGAGACAGGGGATGCCTACGAGCAGTACTTC
TRBJ2-7 TRBV5-6 few TRBD1 CASSFGTGSYEQYF TGTGCCAGCAGCTTCGGGACAGGGTCCTACGAGCAGTACTTC
TRBJ1-2 TRBV2 NA NA CASSFGTSYGYTF TGTGCCAGCAGTTTTGGGACAAGCTATGGCTACACCTTC
TRBJ2-5 TRBV7-3 NA NA CASGQGLGATQYF TGTGCCAGCGGGCAGGGTTTAGGTGCGACCCAGTACTTC
TRBJ1-1 TRBV6-6 NA NA CASSPDVGMRITRTEAFF TGTGCCAGCAGTCCTGACGTCGGGATGAGGATTACACGCACTGAAGCTTTCTTT
TRBJ2-2 TRBV3-1/TRBV3-2 NA TRBD2 CASSQDRASGRAASGELFF TGTGCCAGCAGCCAAGATCGAGCTAGCGGGAGGGCAGCGTCCGGGGAGCTGTTTTTT
TRBJ2-7 TRBV11-2 NA TRBD2 CASSQTGGWVVEQYF TGTGCCAGCAGCCAAACGGGAGGGTGGGTTGTCGAGCAGTACTTC
TRBJ2-7 TRBV7-8 NA NA CASTTGTDYEQYF TGTGCCAGCACCACAGGGACGGACTACGAGCAGTACTTC
TRBJ1-6 TRBV6-1 NA NA CASSEAAGDSPLHF TGTGCCAGCAGTGAAGCTGCAGGGGATTCACCCCTCCACTTT
TRBJ2-7 TRBV19 NA TRBD2 CASSTTSGSLDEQYF TGTGCCAGTAGTACCACTAGCGGGAGTTTGGACGAGCAGTACTTC
TRBJ2-7 TRBV3-1/TRBV3-2 NA NA CASSQTRVLSEQYF TGTGCCAGCAGCCAAACCAGGGTTCTGAGCGAGCAGTACTTC
TRBJ1-4 TRBV18 NA NA CASSLRDNEKLFF TGTGCCAGCTCACTGAGGGATAATGAAAAACTGTTTTTT
TRBJ2-3 TRBV11-2 NA NA CASSLYPRLTDTQYF TGTGCCAGCAGCTTATATCCGAGGCTCACAGATACGCAGTATTTT
TRBJ2-5 TRBV7-2 once TRBD2 CASSPTSGGQETQYF TGTGCCAGCAGCCCGACTAGCGGAGGACAAGAGACCCAGTACTTC
TRBJ2-2 TRBV5-1 NA TRBD2 CASKVLRLAGGGTGELFF TGCGCCAGCAAAGTCCTAAGACTAGCGGGAGGAGGGACCGGGGAGCTGTTTTTT
TRBJ2-1 TRBV11-3 NA NA CASSLEIGDEQFF TGTGCCAGCAGCTTAGAGATAGGGGATGAGCAGTTCTTC
TRBJ2-1 TRBV7-6 NA TRBD1 CASRGQGYNEQFF TGTGCCAGCAGGGGACAGGGTTACAATGAGCAGTTCTTC
TRBJ2-4 TRBV6-2/TRBV6-3 NA NA CASSKEGSKNIQYF TGTGCCAGCAGTAAGGAGGGGTCCAAAAACATTCAGTACTTC
TRBJ1-2 TRBV4-2 NA NA CASSQGQEDFYGYTF TGTGCCAGCAGCCAAGGGCAGGAAGATTTCTATGGCTACACCTTC